The source of this T cell receptor beta chain is a study of blood T cell repertoires in COVID-19. Turning to the study itself: Donors in the United States, Italy and Spain gave samples during acute or convalescent COVID-19. The cDNA or gDNA used as material had been derived from T cells, B-cell-depleted T cells, or PBMCs.

The CDR3 loop spans 15 amino acids. After removal of 4 bases from V and 5 bases from J, the junction contained 6 bases not matched to a gene. The germline V gene encodes CDR1 SGHRS and CDR2 YFSETQ. Original processing methods: Amplifying reference gene primers gave estimates of nucleated cell counts. Clones were sequenced by immunoSEQ multiplex PCR, and TCRdb holds only the in-frame ones, with some missing. V and J calls and clone size follow that table, whereas D and trimming were derived from the DNA. This sample carries about 70,000 clones, roughly 85% of them seen once, and the ten largest clones take 1.8%.

The sequencing input was peripheral blood. The origin of this receptor is an older woman with acute or convalescent COVID-19. The rearrangement joins TRBV5-1 to TRBJ1-4; TRBD1 matches 9 bases. CDR3 bases: TGCGCCAGCAGCAGTTCCGGGACAGGGAATGAAAAACTGTTTTTT. As protein: CASSSSGTGNEKLFF.